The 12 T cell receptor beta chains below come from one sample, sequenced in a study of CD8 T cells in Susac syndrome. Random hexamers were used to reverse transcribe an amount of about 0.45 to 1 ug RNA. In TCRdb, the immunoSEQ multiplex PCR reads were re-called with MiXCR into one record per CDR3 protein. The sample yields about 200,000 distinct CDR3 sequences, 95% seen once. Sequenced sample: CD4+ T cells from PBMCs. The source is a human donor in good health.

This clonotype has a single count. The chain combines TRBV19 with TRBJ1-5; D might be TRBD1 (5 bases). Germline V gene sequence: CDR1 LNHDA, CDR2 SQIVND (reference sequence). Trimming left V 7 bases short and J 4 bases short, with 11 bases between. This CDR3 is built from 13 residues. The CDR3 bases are TGTGCCAGTACTGGCAGGGTGAATCAGCCCCAGCATTTT. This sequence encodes CASTGRVNQPQHF.

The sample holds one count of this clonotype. CDR3 protein: CASSLGGGAAYEQYF. CDR3 bases: TGTGCCAGCAGCTTGGGCGGGGGGGCCGCGTACGAGCAGTACTTC. V usage is TRBV5-4 and J usage is TRBJ2-7, with 9 bases matching TRBD2. Losses at the gene ends were 0 bases for V and 4 bases for J; bases not matched to a gene: 5. CDR1 SGHNT and CDR2 YYREEE come from the germline V gene (reference sequence). CDR3 size: 15 residues.

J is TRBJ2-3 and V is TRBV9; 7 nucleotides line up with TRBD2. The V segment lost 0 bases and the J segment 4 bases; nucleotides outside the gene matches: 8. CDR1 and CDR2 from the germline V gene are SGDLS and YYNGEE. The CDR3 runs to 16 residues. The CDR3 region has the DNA TGTGCCAGCAGCGTAGCTGGGGGGGGATTTCCAGATACGCAGTATTTT. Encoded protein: CASSVAGGGFPDTQYF.

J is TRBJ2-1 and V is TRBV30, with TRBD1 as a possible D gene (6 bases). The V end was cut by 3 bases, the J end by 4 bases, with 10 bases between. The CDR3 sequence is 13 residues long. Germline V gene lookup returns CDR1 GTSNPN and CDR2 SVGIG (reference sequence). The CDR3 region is CAWSQGPYNEQFF. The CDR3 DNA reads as TGTGCCTGGAGCCAGGGGCCTTACAATGAGCAGTTCTTC.

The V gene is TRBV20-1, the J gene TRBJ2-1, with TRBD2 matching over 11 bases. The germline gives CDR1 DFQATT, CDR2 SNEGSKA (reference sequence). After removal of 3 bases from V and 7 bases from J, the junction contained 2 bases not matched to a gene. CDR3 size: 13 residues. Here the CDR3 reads CSARGLAVNEQFF. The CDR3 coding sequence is TGCAGTGCTAGGGGACTAGCGGTAAATGAGCAGTTCTTC.

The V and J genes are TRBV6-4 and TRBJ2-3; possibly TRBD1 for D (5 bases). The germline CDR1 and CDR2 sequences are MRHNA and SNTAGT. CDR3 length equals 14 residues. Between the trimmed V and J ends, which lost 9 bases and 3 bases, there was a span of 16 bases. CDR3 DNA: TGTGCCAGTATCGAAGGGGCTTTGACAGATACGCAGTATTTT. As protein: CASIEGALTDTQYF.

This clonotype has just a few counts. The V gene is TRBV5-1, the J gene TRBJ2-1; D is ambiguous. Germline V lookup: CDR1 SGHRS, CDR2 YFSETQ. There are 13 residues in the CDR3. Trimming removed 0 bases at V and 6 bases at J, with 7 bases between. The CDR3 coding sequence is TGCGCCAGCAGCTTGGGGCTTCTCAATGAGCAGTTCTTC. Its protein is CASSLGLLNEQFF.

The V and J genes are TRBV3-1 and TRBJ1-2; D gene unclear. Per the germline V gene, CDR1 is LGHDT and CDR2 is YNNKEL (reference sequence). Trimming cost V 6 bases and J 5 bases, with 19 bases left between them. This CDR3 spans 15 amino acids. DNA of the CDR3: TGTGCCAGCAGTCGCGATGCGTCGACATCATATGGCTACACCTTC. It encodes CASSRDASTSYGYTF.

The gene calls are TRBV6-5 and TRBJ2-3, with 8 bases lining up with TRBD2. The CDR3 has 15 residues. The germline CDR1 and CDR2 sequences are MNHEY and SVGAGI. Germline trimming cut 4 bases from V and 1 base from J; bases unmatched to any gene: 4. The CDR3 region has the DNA TGTGCCAGCAGTTTGCAGACTAGCGGCACAGATACGCAGTATTTT. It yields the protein CASSLQTSGTDTQYF.

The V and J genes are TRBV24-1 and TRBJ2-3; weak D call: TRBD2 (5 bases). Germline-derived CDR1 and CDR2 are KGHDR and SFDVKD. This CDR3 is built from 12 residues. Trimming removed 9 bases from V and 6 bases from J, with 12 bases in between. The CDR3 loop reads CATGSEGDTQYF. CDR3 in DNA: TGTGCCACCGGCTCAGAGGGCGATACGCAGTATTTT.

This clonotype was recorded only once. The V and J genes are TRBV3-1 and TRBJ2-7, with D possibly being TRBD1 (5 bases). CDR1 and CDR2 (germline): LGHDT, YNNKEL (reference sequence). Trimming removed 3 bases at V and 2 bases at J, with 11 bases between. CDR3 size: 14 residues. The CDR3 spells CASSHRQSPYEQYF. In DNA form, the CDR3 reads TGTGCCAGCAGCCACAGACAGAGCCCCTACGAGCAGTACTTC.

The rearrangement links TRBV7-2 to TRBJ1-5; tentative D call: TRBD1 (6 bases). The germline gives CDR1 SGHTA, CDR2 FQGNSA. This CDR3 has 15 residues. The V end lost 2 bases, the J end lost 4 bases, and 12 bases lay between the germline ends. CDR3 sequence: CASSLRDMSNQPQHF. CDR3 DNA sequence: TGTGCCAGCAGCTTAAGGGACATGTCAAATCAGCCCCAGCATTTT.